This T cell receptor beta chain appears in the sequencing data of a study of cytomegalovirus exposure and HLA in healthy donors. Whole-study findings and limits: When presence/absence was analysed, sequencing depth was taken to be roughly uniform across donors. In all likelihood, a cluster of highly shared sequence variants was a sequencing artifact.

Details on this clone: Antigen specificity is unknown. Other DNA sequences in this specimen translate into the identical CDR3.

PCR employed 60 Vbeta and 13 Jbeta primers. Only in-frame clones appear in the TCRdb table, and some are missing; sequencing was by immunoSEQ multiplex PCR. The sample contains over 65,000 clones, roughly 77% of which appear only once. The germline gives CDR1 MNHEY, CDR2 SVGAGI. Trimming removed 0 bases from V and 0 bases from J, with 9 bases in between. This CDR3 has 15 residues. The material sequenced was PBMCs. V is TRBV6-5 and J is TRBJ2-7; tentative D call: TRBD1 (7 bases). The receptor's source is a man in his forties or fifties in good health and CMV-seronegative. The CDR3 loop is CASSYSRDSSYEQYF. The CDR3, as DNA: TGTGCCAGCAGTTACTCGCGGGACAGCTCCTACGAGCAGTACTTC.